Following are 3 T cell receptor beta chains from one sample sequenced in a study of response to subunit inactivated influenza vaccine. TCRdb independently ran MiXCR on the RT-PCR reads; one entry per CDR3 protein. The profile shows roughly 630,000 distinct CDR3 sequences, around 15% of them singletons. The sequences come from PBMCs from blood, collected around 15 days before vaccination. The receptors come from a middle-aged man who received an inactivated influenza vaccine.

This clonotype has a handful of counts. J is TRBJ1-1 and V is TRBV20-1; perhaps TRBD1 as D (5 bases). In germline, CDR1 is DFQATT, CDR2 SNEGSKA (reference sequence). The CDR3 is 13 residues long. V dropped 6 bases and J dropped 2 bases, with 13 bases sitting between them. The CDR3 here is CSAKTGANTEAFF. In DNA form, the CDR3 reads TGCAGTGCAAAAACAGGAGCCAACACTGAAGCTTTCTTT.

This clonotype was recorded many times. The chain couples TRBV7-9 to TRBJ2-5; D gene unclear. The germline CDR1 and CDR2 sequences are SEHNR and FQNEAQ (reference sequence). V was trimmed by 6 bases and J by 4 bases, leaving 6 bases between them. The CDR3 extends over 11 amino acids. CDR3: CASRFGETQYF. Here the CDR3 DNA reads TGTGCCAGCAGATTCGGAGAGACCCAGTACTTC.

This sequence joins TRBV6-5 and TRBJ1-4; 7 nucleotides agree with TRBD1. V was clipped by 2 bases and J by 8 bases; unmatched bases: 11. Germline values: CDR1 MNHEY, CDR2 SVGAGI. CDR3 length: 16 residues. The CDR3 loop is CASSYALRTGREKLFF. The CDR3, as DNA: TGTGCCAGCAGTTACGCCCTTCGGACAGGTCGGGAAAAACTGTTTTTT.